This paragraph reports one T cell receptor beta chain. These data originate in a study of T cells in Graves' hyperthyroidism and ophthalmopathy. RNA transcripts provided the source from which TCR beta CDR3 regions were amplified. The TCR CDR3 first-round RT-PCR relied on the HTBI primer set. TCRdb reprocessed the multiplex PCR reads via MiXCR and lists one record per CDR3 protein. Seen here are hundreds of thousands of distinct CDR3 sequences, around 17% observed once, and the top ten hold 25% to 30%. Trimming took off 5 bases at V and 5 bases at J, with 13 bases between the two ends. The CDR3 loop spans 14 amino acids. CDR1 SGHRS and CDR2 YFSETQ come from the germline V gene.

The J gene is TRBJ2-2, the V gene TRBV5-1; the D is unclear. This receptor was taken from a woman between 18 and 29 years old with Graves' ophthalmopathy. The sample was blood. Written as DNA, the CDR3 is TGCGCCAGCAGACTCAATTCCGATACCGGGGAGCTGTTTTTT. It codes for CASRLNSDTGELFF.